One T cell receptor (beta chain) is described in this entry. V lost 5 bases and J lost 10, with 15 bases in between. The CDR3 is 13 amino acids. Germline V gene sequence: CDR1 MNHNY, CDR2 SVGAGI (reference sequence). The data were produced by immunoSEQ multiplex PCR, yet TCRdb's version contains in-frame clones alone and is incomplete. The sample includes about 2.4 million clones, roughly 93% of them seen just once. These data come from a study of shared clonotypes between healthy human individuals. The chain uses TRBV6-6 and TRBJ2-1; possible D gene TRBD1, 5 bases. The sample was naive CD4+ T cells from PBMCs. Stated subset: CD45RA+ positively selected. This clonotype originated in a man aged 18 to 30 in good health. Some clones in this sample may be carry-over from other donors' samples. This chain's CDR3 is CASSPWGLEEQFF. As DNA, the CDR3 is TGTGCCAGCAGTCCTTGGGGCTTAGAGGAGCAGTTCTTC.